This TCR beta chain came from a study of glioma-infiltrating T cells. This clonotype showed up many times. Trimming removed 2 bases from V and 2 bases from J, with 16 bases in between. The germline V gene encodes CDR1 MGHRA and CDR2 YSYEKL. The CDR3 length is 17 residues. Using RNA template, CDR3s of TCR alpha and beta were amplified with iRepertoire arm-PCR. TCRdb used MiXCR to reprocess the multiplex PCR reads, holding one entry per CDR3 protein. The sample includes roughly 200,000 distinct CDR3 sequences, about 32% of them seen just once. The specimen sequenced was glioma tissue, nonneoplastic brain tissue, or PBMCs (not recorded which). The genes are TRBV4-1 and TRBJ2-4, with D perhaps TRBD1 or TRBD2 (5 bases each). The sequence derives from a human donor with low-grade glioma or glioblastoma, undergoing nonglioma brain surgery, or in good health (not recorded which). The CDR3 loop reads CASSQPTELGTKNIQYF. The CDR3 region has the DNA TGCGCCAGCAGCCAACCGACAGAACTAGGGACCAAAAACATTCAGTACTTC.